This TCR beta chain was profiled in a study of T cells after yellow fever vaccination. Study summary: SMART-Seq v4 Ultra Low Input prepared libraries from low-cell fractions. Points from the study as a whole: The CD4 compartment and the CD8 compartment contained a small share of clonotypes in common. When the response was secondary, it was weaker but reached its peak faster, day 5 versus 15. The presence of abundant clonotypes contaminating from the bulk population was possible in FACS-sorted repertoires.

V lost 0 bases and J lost 1, with 11 bases in between. CDR3 length: 15 residues. The germline CDR1 and CDR2 sequences are SGHDT and YYEEEE. This clonotype was counted between two and nine times. Its specificity is not known. A single record per CDR3 protein comes from TCRdb applying MiXCR to the 5' RACE reads. The table includes 180,000 or so distinct CDR3 sequences, about 10% detected once. The sample in question was CD8+ T cells sorted from PBMCs, obtained 15 days after the yellow fever booster vaccination. This chain links TRBV5-6 with TRBJ2-7, with a weak D call TRBD2 (6 bases). This TCR derives from a man aged 18 to 30 who received the YFV17D yellow fever vaccine. CDR3 sequence reads: CASSLAGGLSYEQYF. CDR3 in DNA: TGTGCCAGCAGCTTGGCCGGAGGGTTGTCCTACGAGCAGTACTTC.